The TCR beta chain under discussion was sequenced for a study of blood T cell repertoires in COVID-19. About the study: The United States, Italy and Spain were the sources of the acute and convalescent COVID-19 samples. PBMCs, B-cell-depleted T cells, or T cells provided the cDNA or gDNA that made up the material.

This clone was observed once. Followed over time, Seattle patients had been enrolled while infection was active. In the study's own analysis: Estimation of nucleated cell counts was performed using reference gene primer amplification. Generated by immunoSEQ multiplex PCR, the TCRdb table keeps only in-frame clones and is missing some. The V and J calls and clone size were taken over from that table, and D and trimming were inferred from the DNA. Here the sample spans 330,000 or so clones, over 80% being singletons. CDR3 length: 17 residues. V dropped 0 bases and J dropped 8 bases, with 22 bases sitting between them. Germline V gene lookup returns CDR1 MGHRA and CDR2 YSYEKL.

The chain links TRBV4-1 to TRBJ1-2, with D possibly TRBD1 on 5 matching bases. This receptor was obtained from a man younger than 40 with COVID-19, enrolled during active disease. The sequencing input was peripheral blood. The CDR3 DNA reads TGCGCCAGCAGCCAAGATGACGGGGAGGGGATTTTGGGCGGCTACACCTTC. It translates to CASSQDDGEGILGGYTF.